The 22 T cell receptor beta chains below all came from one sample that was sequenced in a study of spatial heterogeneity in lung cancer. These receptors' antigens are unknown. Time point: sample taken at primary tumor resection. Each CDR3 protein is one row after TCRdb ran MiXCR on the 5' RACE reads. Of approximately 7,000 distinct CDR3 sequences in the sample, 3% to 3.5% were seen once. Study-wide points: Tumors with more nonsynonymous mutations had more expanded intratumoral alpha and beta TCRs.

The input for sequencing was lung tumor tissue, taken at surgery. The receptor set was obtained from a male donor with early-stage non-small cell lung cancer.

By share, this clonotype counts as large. This CDR3 is CASRAGGNSEAFF. CDR3 sequence (DNA): TGTGCCAGCAGGGCGGGGGGGAATTCTGAAGCTTTCTTT. This chain uses TRBV9 with TRBJ1-1; tentative D call: TRBD1 (5 bases). The germline V and J ends were trimmed by 5 bases and 6 bases, with 14 bases remaining between them. CDR3 length: 13 residues. The germline CDR1 and CDR2 sequences are SGDLS and YYNGEE.

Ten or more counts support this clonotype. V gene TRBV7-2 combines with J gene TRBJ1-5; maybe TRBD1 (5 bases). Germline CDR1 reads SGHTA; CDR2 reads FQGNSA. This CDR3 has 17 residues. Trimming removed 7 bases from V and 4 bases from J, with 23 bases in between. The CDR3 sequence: CASTQLSGTGGNQPQHF. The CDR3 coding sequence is TGTGCCAGCACCCAACTCTCTGGGACCGGGGGGAATCAGCCCCAGCATTTT.

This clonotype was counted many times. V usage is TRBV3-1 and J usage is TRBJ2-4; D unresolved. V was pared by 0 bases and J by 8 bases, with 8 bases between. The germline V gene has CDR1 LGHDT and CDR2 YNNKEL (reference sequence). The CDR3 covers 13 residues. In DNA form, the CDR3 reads TGTGCCAGCAGCCAAGACGGAGAGGACATTCAGTACTTC. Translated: CASSQDGEDIQYF.

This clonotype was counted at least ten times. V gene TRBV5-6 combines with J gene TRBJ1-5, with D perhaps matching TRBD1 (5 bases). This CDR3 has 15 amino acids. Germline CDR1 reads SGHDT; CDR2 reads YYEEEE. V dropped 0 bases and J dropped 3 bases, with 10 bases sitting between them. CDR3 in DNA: TGTGCCAGCAGCTTGGAAGCAGGGTTCAATCAGCCCCAGCATTTT. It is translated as CASSLEAGFNQPQHF.

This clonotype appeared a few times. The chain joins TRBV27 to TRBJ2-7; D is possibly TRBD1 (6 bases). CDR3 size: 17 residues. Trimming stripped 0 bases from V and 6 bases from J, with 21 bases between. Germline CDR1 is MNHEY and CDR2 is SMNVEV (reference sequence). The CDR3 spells CASSLSWAKSPRGEQYF. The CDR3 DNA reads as TGTGCCAGCAGTTTATCCTGGGCCAAGTCGCCCAGGGGCGAGCAGTACTTC.

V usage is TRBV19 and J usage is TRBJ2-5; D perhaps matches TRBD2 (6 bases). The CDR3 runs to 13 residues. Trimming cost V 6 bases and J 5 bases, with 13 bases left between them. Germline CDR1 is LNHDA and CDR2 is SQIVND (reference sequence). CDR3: CASSGAAGETQYF. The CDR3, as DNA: TGTGCCAGTAGCGGGGCCGCGGGGGAGACCCAGTACTTC.

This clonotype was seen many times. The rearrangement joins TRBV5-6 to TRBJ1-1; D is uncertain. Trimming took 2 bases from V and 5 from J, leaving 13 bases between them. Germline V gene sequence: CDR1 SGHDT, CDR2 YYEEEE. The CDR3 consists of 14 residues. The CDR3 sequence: CASSFPRRVTEAFF. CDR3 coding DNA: TGTGCCAGCAGCTTCCCCCGACGCGTGACTGAAGCTTTCTTT.

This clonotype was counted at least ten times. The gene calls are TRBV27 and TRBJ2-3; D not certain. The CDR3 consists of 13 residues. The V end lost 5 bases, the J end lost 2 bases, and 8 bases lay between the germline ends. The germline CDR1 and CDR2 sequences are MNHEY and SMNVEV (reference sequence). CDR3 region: CASSPDHTDTQYF. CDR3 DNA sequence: TGTGCCAGCAGTCCTGACCACACAGATACGCAGTATTTT.

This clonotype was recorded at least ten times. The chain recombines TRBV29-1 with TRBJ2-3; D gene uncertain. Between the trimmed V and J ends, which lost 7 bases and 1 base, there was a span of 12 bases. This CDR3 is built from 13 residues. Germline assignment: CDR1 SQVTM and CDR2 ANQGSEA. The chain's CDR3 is CSARLHGTDTQYF. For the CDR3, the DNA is TGCAGCGCCCGCCTACACGGCACAGATACGCAGTATTTT.

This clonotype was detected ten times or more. CDR3: CASSPDRDRAEAFF. CDR3 DNA: TGTGCCAGCTCACCAGACAGGGATAGGGCTGAAGCTTTCTTT. The genes are TRBV18 and TRBJ1-1; the match to TRBD1 covers 7 bases. Germline values: CDR1 KGHSH, CDR2 LQKENI. This CDR3 is 14 amino acids long. Trimming took 2 bases from V and 6 from J; bases not matched to a gene: 6.

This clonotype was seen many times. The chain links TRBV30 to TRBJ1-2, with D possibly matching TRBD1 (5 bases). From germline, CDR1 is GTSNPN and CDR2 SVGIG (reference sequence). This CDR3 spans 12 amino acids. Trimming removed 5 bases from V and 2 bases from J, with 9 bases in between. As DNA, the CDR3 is TGTGCCTGGGGACAAGCGAACTATGGCTACACCTTC. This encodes CAWGQANYGYTF.

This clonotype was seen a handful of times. In DNA, the CDR3 is TGTGCCAGTAGTATGGGAGGACTTGACACCGGGGAGCTGTTTTTT. As protein: CASSMGGLDTGELFF. This chain uses TRBV19 with TRBJ2-2; tentatively, D is TRBD2 (6 bases). V dropped 3 bases and J dropped 3 bases, with 11 bases sitting between them. There are 15 residues in the CDR3. Germline lookup yields CDR1 LNHDA and CDR2 SQIVND (reference sequence).

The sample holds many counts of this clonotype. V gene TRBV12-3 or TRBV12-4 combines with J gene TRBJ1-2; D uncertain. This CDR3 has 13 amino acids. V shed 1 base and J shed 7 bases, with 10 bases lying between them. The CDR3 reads CASSLGEESGYTF. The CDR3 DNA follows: TGTGCCAGCAGTTTAGGAGAAGAGAGTGGCTACACCTTC.

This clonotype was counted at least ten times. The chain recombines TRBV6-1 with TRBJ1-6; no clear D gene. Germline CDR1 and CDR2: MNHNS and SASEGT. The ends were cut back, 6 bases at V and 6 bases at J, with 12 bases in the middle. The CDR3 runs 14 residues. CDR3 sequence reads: CASSSEGLNSPLHF. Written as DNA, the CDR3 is TGTGCCAGCAGCAGCGAGGGCCTTAATTCACCCCTCCACTTT.

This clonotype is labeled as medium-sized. The CDR3 protein is CSATPGSSGNTIYF. In DNA form, the CDR3 reads TGCAGTGCTACCCCCGGGAGCTCTGGAAACACCATATATTTT. The chain uses TRBV20-1 and TRBJ1-3; D is unresolved. The V end lost 4 bases, the J end lost 0 bases, and 10 bases lay between the germline ends. Germline V gene sequence: CDR1 DFQATT, CDR2 SNEGSKA (reference sequence). The CDR3 loop spans 14 amino acids.

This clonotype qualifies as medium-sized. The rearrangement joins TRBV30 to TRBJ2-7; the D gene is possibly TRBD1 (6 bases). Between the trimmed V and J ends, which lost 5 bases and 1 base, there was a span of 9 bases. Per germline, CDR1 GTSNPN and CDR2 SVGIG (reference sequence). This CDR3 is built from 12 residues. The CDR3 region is CAWDQGSYEQYF. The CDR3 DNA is TGTGCCTGGGATCAGGGGTCCTACGAGCAGTACTTC.

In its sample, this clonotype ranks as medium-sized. This CDR3 reads CASSPRLAGRGTGELFF. The CDR3 nucleotides are TGTGCCAGCAGCCCTCGACTAGCGGGGCGAGGGACCGGGGAGCTGTTTTTT. The chain carries TRBV7-9 and TRBJ2-2; 11 bases are shared with TRBD2. Germline CDR1 reads SEHNR; CDR2 reads FQNEAQ (reference sequence). The CDR3 is 17 amino acids. Unmatched junction bases numbered 10, after V lost 5 bases and J lost 5 bases. Complete variable domain (other parts from reference TRBV7-9 and TRBJ2-2): DTGVSQNPRHKITKRGQNVTFRCDPISEHNRLYWYRQTLGQGPEFLTYFQNEAQLEKSRLLSDRFSAERPKGSFSTLEIQRTEQGDSAMYLCASSPRLAGRGTGELFFGEGSRLTVL.

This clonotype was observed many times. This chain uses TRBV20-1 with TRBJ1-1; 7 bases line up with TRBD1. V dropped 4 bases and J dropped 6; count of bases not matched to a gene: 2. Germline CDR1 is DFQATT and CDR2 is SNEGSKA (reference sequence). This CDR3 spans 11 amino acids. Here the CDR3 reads CSATTGAEAFF. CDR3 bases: TGCAGTGCTACCACAGGGGCTGAAGCTTTCTTT.

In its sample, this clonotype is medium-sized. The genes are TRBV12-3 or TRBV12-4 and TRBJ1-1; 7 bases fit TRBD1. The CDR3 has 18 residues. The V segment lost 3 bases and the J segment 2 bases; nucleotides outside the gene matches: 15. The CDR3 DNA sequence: TGTGCCAGCAGTTTGAGAGGGGGCTTATTAACGGGAAACACTGAAGCTTTCTTT. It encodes CASSLRGGLLTGNTEAFF.

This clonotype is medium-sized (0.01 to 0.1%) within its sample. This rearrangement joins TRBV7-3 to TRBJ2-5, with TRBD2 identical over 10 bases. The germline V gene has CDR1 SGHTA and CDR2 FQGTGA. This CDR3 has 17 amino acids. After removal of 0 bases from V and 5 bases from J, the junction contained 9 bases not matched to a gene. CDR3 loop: CASSLTMLAGVEETQYF. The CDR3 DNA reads TGTGCCAGCAGCTTAACGATGCTAGCGGGAGTGGAGGAGACCCAGTACTTC.

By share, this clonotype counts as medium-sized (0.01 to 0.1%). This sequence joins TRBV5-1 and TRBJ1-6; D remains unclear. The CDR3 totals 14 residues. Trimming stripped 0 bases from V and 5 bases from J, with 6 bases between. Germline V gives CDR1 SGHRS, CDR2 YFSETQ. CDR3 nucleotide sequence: TGCGCCAGCAGCTTGGAACAGAATAATTCACCCCTCCACTTT. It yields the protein CASSLEQNNSPLHF.

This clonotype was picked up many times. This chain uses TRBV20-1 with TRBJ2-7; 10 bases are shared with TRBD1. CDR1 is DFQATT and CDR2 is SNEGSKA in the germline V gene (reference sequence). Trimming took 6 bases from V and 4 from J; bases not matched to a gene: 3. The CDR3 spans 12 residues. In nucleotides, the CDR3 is TGCAGTGCGGGACAGGGGAAATACGAGCAGTACTTC. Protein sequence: CSAGQGKYEQYF.